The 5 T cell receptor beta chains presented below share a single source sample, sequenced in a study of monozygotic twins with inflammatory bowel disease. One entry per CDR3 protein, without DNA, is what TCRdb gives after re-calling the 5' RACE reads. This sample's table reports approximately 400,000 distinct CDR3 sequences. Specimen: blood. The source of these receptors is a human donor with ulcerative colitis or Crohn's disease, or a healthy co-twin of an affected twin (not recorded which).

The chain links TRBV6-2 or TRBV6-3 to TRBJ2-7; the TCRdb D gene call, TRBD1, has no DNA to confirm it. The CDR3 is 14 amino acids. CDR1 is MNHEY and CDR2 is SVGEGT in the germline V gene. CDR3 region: CASSSGTVPYEQYF.

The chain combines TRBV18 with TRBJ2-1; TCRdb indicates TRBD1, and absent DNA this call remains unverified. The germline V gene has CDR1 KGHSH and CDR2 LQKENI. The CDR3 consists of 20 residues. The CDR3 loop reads CASSPPRNSGGLSSYNEQFF.

CDR3 region: CASSLGSGIETQYF. This chain connects TRBV7-9 to TRBJ2-5; TCRdb selects TRBD1, and the lack of DNA leaves this call unchecked. In germline, CDR1 is SEHNR, CDR2 FQNEAQ (reference sequence). This CDR3 region has 14 residues.

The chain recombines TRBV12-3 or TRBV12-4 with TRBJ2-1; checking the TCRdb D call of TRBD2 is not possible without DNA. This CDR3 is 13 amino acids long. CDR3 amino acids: CASGTSGYNEQFF.

The CDR3 sequence is CASGRPGYTGEPFF. The V call is TRBV27, the J call TRBJ2-2; TCRdb selects TRBD2, and the lack of DNA leaves this call unchecked. This CDR3 spans 14 amino acids. CDR1 is MNHEY and CDR2 is SMNVEV in the germline V gene (reference sequence).